Presented here are 24 T cell receptor beta chains from one specimen sequenced in a study of shared clonotypes between healthy human individuals. Profiling relied on immunoSEQ multiplex PCR, and the TCRdb table lists in-frame clones only, not all of them. The sample records about 560,000 clones, roughly 79% being singletons. The sample taken for sequencing was PBMCs. The receptors come from a woman aged 40 to 49 in good health. Some clones in this sample may be carry-over from other donors' samples.

The genes are TRBV7-2 and TRBJ1-4; D remains unclear. The germline V gene has CDR1 SGHTA and CDR2 FQGNSA. Trimming pared 5 bases from V and 7 bases from J, leaving 14 bases between. The CDR3 is 14 residues long. The CDR3 is CASSPRHTGEKLFF. The CDR3 DNA follows: TGTGCCAGCAGCCCTCGACACACGGGTGAAAAACTGTTTTTT.

This chain links TRBV7-9 with TRBJ2-1; D is tentatively TRBD1 or TRBD2 (5 bases each). Trimming took 5 bases from V and 0 from J, leaving 23 bases between them. The length of the CDR3 is 19 residues. Germline assignment: CDR1 SEHNR and CDR2 FQNEAQ (reference sequence). CDR3 region: CASSPHWGNKRGSYNEQFF. CDR3 bases: TGTGCCAGCAGCCCTCACTGGGGGAACAAGAGGGGCTCCTACAATGAGCAGTTCTTC.

This clone was observed a handful of times. V is TRBV10-3 and J is TRBJ1-1; D remains unclear. Looked up from germline, CDR1 is ENHRY and CDR2 is SYGVKD. The CDR3 sequence is 13 residues long. Trimming left V 7 bases short and J 0 bases short, with 9 bases between. Here the CDR3 DNA reads TGTGCCATCAAGCTTCAGGTGAACACTGAAGCTTTCTTT. Its translation is CAIKLQVNTEAFF.

Details on this clone: In the same sample, other DNA sequences code for this CDR3. The chain employs TRBV2 and TRBJ2-3; TRBD2 is a possible D gene (6 bases). CDR3 length equals 16 residues. With 6 bases removed from V and 5 bases from J, the gap between germline ends came to 21 bases. Per the germline V gene, CDR1 is SNHLY and CDR2 is FYNNEI. CDR3 bases: TGTGCCAGCAGGGACCTTCCAGGGAGGCGGGGAGATACGCAGTATTTT. Translation: CASRDLPGRRGDTQYF.

The CDR3 DNA is TGTGCCAGCAGTGTGATGCTAGCGAAAGATTACGAGCAGTACTTC. It translates to CASSVMLAKDYEQYF. This rearrangement joins TRBV11-2 to TRBJ2-7; TRBD2 is a possible D gene (6 bases). CDR1 and CDR2 (germline): SGHAT, FQNNGV. The CDR3 totals 15 residues. Trimming took 6 bases from V and 4 from J, leaving 19 bases between them.

This clone was observed once. Other DNA sequences of this sample code for an identical CDR3. This sequence joins TRBV5-1 and TRBJ1-1; TRBD1 matches at 7 bases. Germline V gives CDR1 SGHRS, CDR2 YFSETQ. V was clipped by 4 bases and J by 0 bases; unmatched bases: 3. The CDR3 covers 14 residues. The CDR3 sequence is CASSLDRVNTEAFF. The CDR3 DNA follows: TGCGCCAGCAGCCTAGACAGGGTGAACACTGAAGCTTTCTTT.

Details on this clone: A junction boundary mismatches the germline segment, possibly from a read error. J is TRBJ1-1 and V is TRBV5-1; TRBD1 agrees at 7 bases. Per the germline V gene, CDR1 is SGHRS and CDR2 is YFSETQ. The CDR3 runs 13 residues. The CDR3 bases are TGCGTCAGCAGCTGGGACAGGAACACTGAAGCTTTCTTT. Protein sequence: CVSSWDRNTEAFF.

This chain links TRBV27 with TRBJ2-5; D is perhaps TRBD1 (5 bases). Germline values: CDR1 MNHEY, CDR2 SMNVEV (reference sequence). V lost 0 bases and J 4 bases, leaving 15 bases between the germline ends. The CDR3 totals 16 residues. The CDR3 coding sequence is TGTGCCAGCAGTTTATCGTGGACAACGGTCCGAGAGACCCAGTACTTC. It is translated as CASSLSWTTVRETQYF.

Notes on this clone: A much bigger clone sits one base away, suggesting this may be a read error. The V and J genes are TRBV30 and TRBJ2-7; 8 bases match TRBD2. The germline V gene encodes CDR1 GTSNPN and CDR2 SVGIG (reference sequence). The V and J ends lost 2 bases and 6 bases, in that order; junction bases with no gene match: 12. This CDR3 has 15 residues. DNA of the CDR3: TGTGCCTGGAGTAGCGGACCAGCGGGAGTGGGCGAGCAGTACTTC. Translating it yields CAWSSGPAGVGEQYF.

V usage is TRBV7-2 and J usage is TRBJ2-7, with D tentatively TRBD1 (6 bases). The germline gives CDR1 SGHTA, CDR2 FQGNSA. V lost 0 bases to trimming and J lost 6 bases, with 15 bases between them. The CDR3 runs to 15 residues. The CDR3 nucleotides are TGTGCCAGCAGCTTAGCCCCAGGGGTCCTGAGCGAGCAGTACTTC. It codes for CASSLAPGVLSEQYF.

This clone was seen once. V gene TRBV9 combines with J gene TRBJ2-1, with 9 bases fitting TRBD2. This CDR3 spans 19 amino acids. Germline V gives CDR1 SGDLS, CDR2 YYNGEE. V shed 1 base and J 4 bases; nucleotides not matched to a gene: 15. The CDR3 loop is CASSVSRLAGLDGYNEQFF. The DNA for the CDR3 is TGTGCCAGCAGCGTAAGTAGGCTAGCGGGATTAGATGGGTACAATGAGCAGTTCTTC.

V is TRBV4-3 and J is TRBJ2-2; a possible D gene is TRBD1 (5 bases). Trimming took 0 bases from V and 7 from J, leaving 9 bases between them. The CDR3 covers 14 residues. Per germline, CDR1 LGHNA and CDR2 YSLEER. The CDR3 DNA follows: TGCGCCAGCAGCCAAGAACCAGGGATCGGGGAGCTGTTTTTT. Translation: CASSQEPGIGELFF.

This chain connects TRBV28 to TRBJ2-7; 7 positions match TRBD2. The J segment lost 7 bases and the V segment lost 10 bases, leaving 10 bases of the junction unmatched. Germline lookup yields CDR1 MDHEN and CDR2 SYDVKM. CDR3 length equals 12 residues. The CDR3 sequence: CATTSPLEEQYF. CDR3 coding DNA: TGTGCCACGACTAGCCCTCTCGAAGAGCAGTACTTC.

This chain uses TRBV30 with TRBJ2-7; D is ambiguous. CDR1 is GTSNPN, CDR2 SVGIG, per germline (reference sequence). V was clipped by 0 bases and J by 0 bases, with 9 bases between them. CDR3 size: 14 residues. CDR3 in amino acids: CAWSVSGYSYEQYF. The CDR3, as DNA: TGTGCCTGGAGTGTCTCAGGTTACTCCTACGAGCAGTACTTC. The full variable domain, rest sourced from reference TRBV30 and TRBJ2-7, is SQTIHQWPATLVQPVGSPLSLECTVEGTSNPNLYWYRQAAGRGLQLLFYSVGIGQISSEVPQNLSASRPQDRQFILSSKKLLLSDSGFYLCAWSVSGYSYEQYFGPGTRLTVT.

CDR3 DNA sequence: TGCAGCGTTGACCCCCGAAATAGAGGAGGCACAGATACGCAGTATTTT. This translates into CSVDPRNRGGTDTQYF. This rearrangement joins TRBV29-1 to TRBJ2-3, with D hard to call. The CDR3 has 16 amino acids. V dropped 3 bases and J dropped 1 base, with 17 bases sitting between them. Germline V gene data show CDR1 as SQVTM and CDR2 as ANQGSEA.

This clone appeared a few times. The chain combines TRBV27 with TRBJ2-7; D unresolved. This CDR3 contains 14 residues. CDR1 is MNHEY, CDR2 SMNVEV, per germline (reference sequence). Trimming pared 1 base from V and 7 bases from J, leaving 14 bases between. CDR3 region: CASSLFTDAKEQYF. The CDR3 region has the DNA TGTGCCAGCAGTTTATTTACGGACGCTAAAGAGCAGTACTTC.

V is TRBV27 and J is TRBJ1-2; D might be TRBD1 (6 bases). With 6 bases removed from V and 4 bases from J, the gap between germline ends came to 15 bases. This CDR3 is 14 amino acids long. The germline V gene has CDR1 MNHEY and CDR2 SMNVEV (reference sequence). The CDR3 sequence is CASSLFGGGYGYTF. CDR3 DNA: TGTGCCAGCAGCCTATTCGGGGGCGGCTATGGCTACACCTTC.

The table lists this clone with a few counts. The CDR3 region is CASRQGYLAARLDSGNTIYF. In nucleotides, the CDR3 is TGTGCCAGCAGGCAGGGGTACCTCGCCGCGCGACTCGACTCTGGAAACACCATATATTTT. The chain carries TRBV21-1 and TRBJ1-3; no DNA check was done on the table's D call, TRBD1. TRBV21-1 counts as a pseudogene. This CDR3 has 20 residues.

This clone came up once. The same CDR3 is also encoded by other DNA sequences in this sample. The V gene is TRBV2, the J gene TRBJ1-2; 7 bases map to TRBD1. Germline CDR1 reads SNHLY; CDR2 reads FYNNEI. The CDR3 runs to 13 residues. The J segment lost 5 bases and the V segment lost 6 bases, leaving 6 bases of the junction unmatched. The CDR3 protein is CASSLDRSYGYTF. CDR3 DNA: TGTGCCAGCAGCCTGGACAGGAGTTATGGCTACACCTTC.

This clone showed up many times. V is TRBV21-1 and J is TRBJ2-7; TRBD2, the table's D call, lacks a check against the DNA. TRBV21-1 is termed a pseudogene. The CDR3 extends over 15 amino acids. The CDR3 nucleotides are TGTGCCAGCAGCAGCCTTAGCATTGAGGGGAGGGGGGTAAACTTC. This encodes CASSSLSIEGRGVNF.

The chain joins TRBV18 to TRBJ2-5, with 9 bases lining up with TRBD2. The CDR3 sequence is 18 residues long. The V segment lost 3 bases and the J segment 4 bases; nucleotides outside the gene matches: 15. Germline CDR1 and CDR2: KGHSH and LQKENI. CDR3 in amino acids: CASSPRRGEAGGVETQYF. The CDR3 DNA reads as TGTGCCAGCTCACCCCGCCGGGGAGAAGCGGGAGGCGTAGAGACCCAGTACTTC.

The V gene is TRBV7-8, the J gene TRBJ2-3; 11 bases map to TRBD2. V dropped 6 bases and J dropped 2; count of bases not matched to a gene: 10. Per germline, CDR1 SGHVS and CDR2 FQNEAQ. The CDR3 totals 17 residues. The CDR3: CASSFTPSGRSTDTQYF. The CDR3 DNA is TGTGCCAGCAGTTTCACCCCTAGCGGGAGGTCCACAGATACGCAGTATTTT.

This chain joins TRBV5-6 and TRBJ2-5; 10 nucleotides agree with TRBD2. Trimming cost V 4 bases and J 5 bases; bases outside gene matches: 14. The germline gives CDR1 SGHDT, CDR2 YYEEEE. The CDR3 loop spans 17 amino acids. This CDR3 is CASSPTGTSDRSETQYF. The DNA for the CDR3 is TGTGCCAGCAGCCCAACTGGGACTAGCGACCGGAGTGAGACCCAGTACTTC.

This clone was counted a single time. V and J are TRBV6-5 and TRBJ2-5, with D hard to call. The DNA end lines up better with TRBJ2-7; the J call may be wrong. CDR1 is MNHEY and CDR2 is SVGAGI in the germline V gene. The CDR3 loop spans 14 amino acids. The CDR3 loop is CASSYSFGAYEQYF. CDR3 bases: TGTGCCAGCAGTTACTCGTTTGGAGCCTACGAGCAGTACTTC.